This record looks at one T cell receptor beta chain sequence and its context. The antigen remains unidentified. This entry comes from a study of shared clonotypes between healthy human individuals. General study points: On the whole, naive subsets had larger estimated richness than memory subsets had. Some naive CD4 clonotypes, around 5%, turned up in common across a handful of donors. Researchers sampled blood only, noting tissue repertoires likely differ.

Data came from immunoSEQ multiplex PCR; TCRdb stores just in-frame clones and leaves some out. This table has about 2.1 million clones, around 93% appearing once. CDR1 and CDR2 from the germline V gene are SEHNR and FQNEAQ (reference sequence). V was cut by 8 bases and J by 0 bases, with 11 bases left in between. The CDR3 has 14 residues. Naive-designated CD8 cells lacked CD45RO, were positively enriched for CCR7, and omitted terminally differentiated effector memory CD45RA+ cells. The sequencing sample was made of naive CD8+ T cells from PBMCs. This TCR came from a man aged 18 to 29 in good health. Some clones in this sample may be carry-over from other donors' samples. The chain has TRBV7-9 and TRBJ1-3; D uncertain. The CDR3, as DNA: TGTGCCAGCCTGGGAGCCAACTCTGGAAACACCATATATTTT. This sequence encodes CASLGANSGNTIYF.